The T cell receptor (beta chain) described here comes from a study of blood T cells in healthy people across ages. A second PCR, run for about 6 to 11 cycles, used a sample-barcoded 5' primer plus a J-beta primer mix. Each CDR3 protein is one row after TCRdb ran MiXCR on the 5' RACE reads. The table records around 1.5 million distinct CDR3 sequences, almost 35% of them present only once. Study-level findings and limits: Per million T cells, TCR beta diversity dropped about linearly as age rose.

This clonotype occurred a few times. Its specificity is not known. The CDR3 runs 15 residues. Trimming at V came to 5 bases and at J to 6 bases, leaving 8 bases not matched to a gene. From germline, CDR1 is MDHEN and CDR2 SYDVKM. This receptor was obtained from a woman aged 25 to 39 in good health. The chain has TRBV28 and TRBJ2-3; TRBD2 aligns across 10 bases. The sample consisted of blood. In nucleotides, the CDR3 is TGTGCCAGCAGTCCCTCTAGCGGGAGTGGGGATACGCAGTATTTT. Protein: CASSPSSGSGDTQYF.